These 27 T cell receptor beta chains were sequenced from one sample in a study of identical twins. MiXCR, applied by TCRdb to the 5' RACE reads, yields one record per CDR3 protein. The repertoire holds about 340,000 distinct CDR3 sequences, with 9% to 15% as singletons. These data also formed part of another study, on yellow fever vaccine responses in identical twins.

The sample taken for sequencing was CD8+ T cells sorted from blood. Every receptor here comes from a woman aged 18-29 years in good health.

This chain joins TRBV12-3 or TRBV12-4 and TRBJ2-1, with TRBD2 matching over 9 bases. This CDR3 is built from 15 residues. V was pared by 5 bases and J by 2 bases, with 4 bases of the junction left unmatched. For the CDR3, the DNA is TGTGCCAGCAGTCGGACTAGCGACGCCTACAATGAGCAGTTCTTC. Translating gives CASSRTSDAYNEQFF.

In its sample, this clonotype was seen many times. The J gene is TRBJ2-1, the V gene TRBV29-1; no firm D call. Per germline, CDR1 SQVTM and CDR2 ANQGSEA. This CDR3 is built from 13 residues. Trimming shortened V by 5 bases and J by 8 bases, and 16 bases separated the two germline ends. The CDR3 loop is CSVSTGLQYEQFF. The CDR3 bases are TGCAGCGTTTCGACCGGTCTACAATATGAGCAGTTCTTC.

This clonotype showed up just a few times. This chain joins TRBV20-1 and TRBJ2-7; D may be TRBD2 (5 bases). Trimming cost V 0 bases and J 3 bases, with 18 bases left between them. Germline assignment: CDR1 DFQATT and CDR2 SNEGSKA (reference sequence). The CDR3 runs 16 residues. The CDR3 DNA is TGCAGTGCTAGAGATATACTGGCTAGCAGACACTACGAGCAGTACTTC. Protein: CSARDILASRHYEQYF.

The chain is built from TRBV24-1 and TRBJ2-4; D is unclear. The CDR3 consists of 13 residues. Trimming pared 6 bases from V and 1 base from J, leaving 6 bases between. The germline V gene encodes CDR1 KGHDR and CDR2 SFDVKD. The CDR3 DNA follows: TGTGCCACCAGTTCGGCGGCCAAAAACATTCAGTACTTC. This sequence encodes CATSSAAKNIQYF.

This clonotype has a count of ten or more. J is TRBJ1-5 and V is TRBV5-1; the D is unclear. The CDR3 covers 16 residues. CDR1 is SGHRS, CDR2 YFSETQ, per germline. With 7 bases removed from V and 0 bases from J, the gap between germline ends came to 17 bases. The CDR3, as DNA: TGCGCCAGCTTAACGATGAGGGAGAATAGCAATCAGCCCCAGCATTTT. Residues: CASLTMRENSNQPQHF.

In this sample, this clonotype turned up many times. The CDR3 DNA reads TGTGCCAGCAGACAGGGGTACGAGCAGTACTTC. It encodes CASRQGYEQYF. The chain recombines TRBV28 with TRBJ2-7; 7 positions agree with TRBD1. This CDR3 is 11 amino acids long. The V segment lost 6 bases and the J segment 4 bases; nucleotides outside the gene matches: 0. Germline V lookup: CDR1 MDHEN, CDR2 SYDVKM.

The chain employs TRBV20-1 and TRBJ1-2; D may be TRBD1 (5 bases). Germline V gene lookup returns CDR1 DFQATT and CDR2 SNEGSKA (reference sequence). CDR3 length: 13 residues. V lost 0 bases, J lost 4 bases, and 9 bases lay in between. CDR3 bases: TGCAGTGCTAGAGATTCGGGGGGCTATGGCTACACCTTC. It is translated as CSARDSGGYGYTF.

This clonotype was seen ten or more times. This CDR3 reads CASSSEQGNYGYTF. The DNA of the CDR3 is TGCGCCAGCAGCTCGGAACAGGGGAACTATGGCTACACCTTC. The V and J genes are TRBV5-1 and TRBJ1-2; 7 bases map to TRBD1. The junction had 4 bases not matched to a gene; V was cut back by 3 bases and J by 2 bases. The V gene's germline CDR1 is SGHRS and CDR2 YFSETQ. The CDR3 totals 14 residues.

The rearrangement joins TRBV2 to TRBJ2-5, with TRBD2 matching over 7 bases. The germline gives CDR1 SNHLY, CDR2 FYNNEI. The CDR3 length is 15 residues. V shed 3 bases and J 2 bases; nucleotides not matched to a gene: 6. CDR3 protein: CASSEILASQETQYF. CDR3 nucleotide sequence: TGTGCCAGCAGTGAGATACTAGCGTCACAAGAGACCCAGTACTTC.

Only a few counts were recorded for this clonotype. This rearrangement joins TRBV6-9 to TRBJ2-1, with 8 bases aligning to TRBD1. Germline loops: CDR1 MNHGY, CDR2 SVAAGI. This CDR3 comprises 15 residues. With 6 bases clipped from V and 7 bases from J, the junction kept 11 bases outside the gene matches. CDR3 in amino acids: CASRIGQGQVNEQFF. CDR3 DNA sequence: TGTGCCAGCAGGATAGGACAGGGACAAGTGAATGAGCAGTTCTTC.

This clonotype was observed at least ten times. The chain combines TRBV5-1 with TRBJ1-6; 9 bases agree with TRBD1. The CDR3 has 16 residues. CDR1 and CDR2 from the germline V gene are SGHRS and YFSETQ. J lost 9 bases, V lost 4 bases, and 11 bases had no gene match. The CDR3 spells CASSPTPGQGSSPLHF. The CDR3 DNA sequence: TGCGCCAGCAGCCCCACGCCGGGACAGGGAAGTTCACCCCTCCACTTT.

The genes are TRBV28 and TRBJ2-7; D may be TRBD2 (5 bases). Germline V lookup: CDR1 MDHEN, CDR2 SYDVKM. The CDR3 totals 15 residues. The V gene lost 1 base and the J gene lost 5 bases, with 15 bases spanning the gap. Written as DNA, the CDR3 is TGTGCCAGCAGTTTATCGAAAACTAGTGGAGACGAGCAGTACTTC. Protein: CASSLSKTSGDEQYF.

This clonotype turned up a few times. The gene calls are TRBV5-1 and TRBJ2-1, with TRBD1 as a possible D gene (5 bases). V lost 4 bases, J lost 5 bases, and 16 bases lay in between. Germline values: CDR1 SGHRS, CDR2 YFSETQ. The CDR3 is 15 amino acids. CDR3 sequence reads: CASSVGHSSNNEQFF. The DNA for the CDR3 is TGCGCCAGCAGCGTCGGACACTCGTCGAACAATGAGCAGTTCTTC.

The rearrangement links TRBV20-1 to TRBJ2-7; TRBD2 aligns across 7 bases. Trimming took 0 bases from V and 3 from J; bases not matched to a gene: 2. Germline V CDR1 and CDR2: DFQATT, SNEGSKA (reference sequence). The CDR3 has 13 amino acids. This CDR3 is CSAREAGNYEQYV. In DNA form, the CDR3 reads TGCAGTGCTAGAGAAGCGGGGAACTACGAGCAGTACGTC.

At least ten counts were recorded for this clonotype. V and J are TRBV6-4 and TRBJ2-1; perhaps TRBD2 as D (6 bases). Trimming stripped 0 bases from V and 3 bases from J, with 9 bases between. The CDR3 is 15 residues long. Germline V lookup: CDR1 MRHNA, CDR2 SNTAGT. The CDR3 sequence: CASSDSEGGYNEQFF. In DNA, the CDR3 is TGTGCCAGCAGTGACTCGGAGGGCGGCTACAATGAGCAGTTCTTC.

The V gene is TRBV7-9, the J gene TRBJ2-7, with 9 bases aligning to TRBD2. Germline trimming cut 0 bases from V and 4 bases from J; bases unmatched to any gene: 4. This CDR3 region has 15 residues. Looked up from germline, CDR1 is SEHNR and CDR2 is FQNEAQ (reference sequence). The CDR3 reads CASSLASGSLYEQYF. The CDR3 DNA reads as TGTGCCAGCAGCTTAGCTAGCGGGAGCTTGTACGAGCAGTACTTC.

The CDR3 sequence is CASSYSRGRFDEQYF. The CDR3 nucleotides are TGTGCCAGCAGTTACTCGAGGGGGAGGTTTGACGAGCAGTACTTC. J is TRBJ2-7 and V is TRBV6-5; D could derive from TRBD1 or TRBD2 (6 bases each). CDR3 length: 15 residues. V was trimmed by 0 bases and J by 5 bases, leaving 14 bases between them. Per the germline V gene, CDR1 is MNHEY and CDR2 is SVGAGI.

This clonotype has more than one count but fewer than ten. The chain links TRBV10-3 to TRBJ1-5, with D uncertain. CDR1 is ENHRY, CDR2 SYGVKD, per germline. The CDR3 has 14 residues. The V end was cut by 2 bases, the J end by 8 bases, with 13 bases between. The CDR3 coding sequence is TGTGCCATCAGTGAGGACCCCACGATTAAGCCCCAGCATTTT. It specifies CAISEDPTIKPQHF.

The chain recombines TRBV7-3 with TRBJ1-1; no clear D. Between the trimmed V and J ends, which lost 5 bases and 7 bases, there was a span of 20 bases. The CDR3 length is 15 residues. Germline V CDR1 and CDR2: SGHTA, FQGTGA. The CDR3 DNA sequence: TGTGCCAGCAGCCTCCGGGCCTCAGGTAAAATTGAAGCTTTCTTT. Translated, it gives CASSLRASGKIEAFF.

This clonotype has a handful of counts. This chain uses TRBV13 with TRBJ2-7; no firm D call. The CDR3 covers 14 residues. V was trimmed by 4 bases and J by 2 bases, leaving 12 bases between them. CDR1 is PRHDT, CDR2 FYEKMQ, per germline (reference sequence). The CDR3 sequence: CASSSRTATYEQYF. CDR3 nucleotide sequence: TGTGCCAGCAGCTCGAGGACGGCTACCTACGAGCAGTACTTC. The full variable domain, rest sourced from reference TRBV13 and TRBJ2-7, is AAGVIQSPRHLIKEKRETATLKCYPIPRHDTVYWYQQGPGQDPQFLISFYEKMQSDKGSIPDRFSAQQFSDYHSELNMSSLELGDSALYFCASSSRTATYEQYFGPGTRLTVT.

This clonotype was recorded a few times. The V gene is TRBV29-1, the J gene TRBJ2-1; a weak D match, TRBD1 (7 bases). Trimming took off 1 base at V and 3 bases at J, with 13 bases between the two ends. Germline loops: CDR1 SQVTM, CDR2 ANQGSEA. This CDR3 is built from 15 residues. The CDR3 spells CSVEGGGGLYNEQFF. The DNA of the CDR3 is TGCAGCGTTGAAGGCGGAGGGGGCCTCTACAATGAGCAGTTCTTC.

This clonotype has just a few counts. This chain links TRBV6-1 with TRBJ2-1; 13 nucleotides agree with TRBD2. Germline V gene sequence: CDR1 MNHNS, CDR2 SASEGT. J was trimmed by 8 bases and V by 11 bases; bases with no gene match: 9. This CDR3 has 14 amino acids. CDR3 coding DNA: TGTGCCCTCGGACTAGCGGGAGATATCGATGAGCAGTTCTTC. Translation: CALGLAGDIDEQFF.

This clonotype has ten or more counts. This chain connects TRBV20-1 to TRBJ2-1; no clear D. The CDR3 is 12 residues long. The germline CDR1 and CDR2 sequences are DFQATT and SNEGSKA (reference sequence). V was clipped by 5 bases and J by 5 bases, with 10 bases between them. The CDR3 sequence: CSAPLVNNEQFF. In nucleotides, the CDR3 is TGCAGTGCTCCCCTAGTGAACAATGAGCAGTTCTTC.

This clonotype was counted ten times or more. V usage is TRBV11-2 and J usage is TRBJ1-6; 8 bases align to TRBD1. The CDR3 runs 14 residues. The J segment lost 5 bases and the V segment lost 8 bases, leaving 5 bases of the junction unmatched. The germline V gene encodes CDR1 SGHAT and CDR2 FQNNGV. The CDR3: CASWEGQDNSPLHF. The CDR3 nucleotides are TGTGCCAGCTGGGAGGGACAGGATAATTCACCCCTCCACTTT.

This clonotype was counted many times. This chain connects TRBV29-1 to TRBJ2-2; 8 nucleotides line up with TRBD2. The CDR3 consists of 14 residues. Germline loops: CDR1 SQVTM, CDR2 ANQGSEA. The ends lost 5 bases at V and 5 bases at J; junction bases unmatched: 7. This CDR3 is CSVSREGYTGELFF. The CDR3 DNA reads TGCAGCGTTTCACGGGAGGGCTATACCGGGGAGCTGTTTTTT.

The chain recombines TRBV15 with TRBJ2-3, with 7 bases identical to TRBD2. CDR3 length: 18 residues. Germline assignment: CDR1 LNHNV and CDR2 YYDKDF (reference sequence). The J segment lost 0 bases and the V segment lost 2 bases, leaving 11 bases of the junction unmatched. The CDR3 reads CATSRKHEASGSTDTQYF. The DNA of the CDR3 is TGTGCCACCAGCAGAAAACACGAGGCTAGCGGAAGCACAGATACGCAGTATTTT. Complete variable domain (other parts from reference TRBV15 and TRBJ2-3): DAMVIQNPRYQVTQFGKPVTLSCSQTLNHNVMYWYQQKSSQAPKLLFHYYDKDFNNEADTPDNFQSRRPNTSFCFLDIRSPGLGDTAMYLCATSRKHEASGSTDTQYFGPGTRLTVL.

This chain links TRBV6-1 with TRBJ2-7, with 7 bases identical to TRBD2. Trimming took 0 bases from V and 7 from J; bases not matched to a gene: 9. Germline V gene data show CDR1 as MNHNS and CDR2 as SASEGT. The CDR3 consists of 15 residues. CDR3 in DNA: TGTGCCAGCAGTGAAGCAAAGGCGGGAGTAGGTGAGCAGTACTTC. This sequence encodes CASSEAKAGVGEQYF.